This T cell receptor (beta chain) appears in the sequencing data of a study of tumor-infiltrating lymphocytes in primary liver carcinoma. Turning to the study itself: With diameters of roughly 4 to 11 cm, tumors were stage T1-T3 N0M0. Study results and caveats: Lesser overlap characterized tumor-adjacent and tumor-blood pairs relative to tumor region pairs.

Production of TCR beta cDNA used around 500 ng total RNA together with a constant-region primer. Libraries of TCR beta came from three nested multiplex PCR rounds with slightly modified ARM-PCR. A C-beta reverse primer was combined with TRBV1-TRBV30 forward primers in the first two PCR rounds, and each round had roughly 9 cycles. TCRdb re-called the multiplex PCR reads through MiXCR, storing one row per CDR3 protein. The sample lists 150,000 to 200,000 distinct CDR3 sequences, approximately 60% seen once, with about 70% in the top ten. Germline trimming cut 0 bases from V and 4 bases from J; bases unmatched to any gene: 3. This CDR3 contains 16 residues. CDR1 is LGHNA and CDR2 is YNFKEQ in the germline V gene. The blood RNA (from unsorted whole blood) was obtained, and germline DNA was also extracted. In this sample, this clonotype turned up a few times. The antigen remains undetermined.

Specimen: peripheral blood. The receptor comes from a man between 35 and 55 years old with primary liver carcinoma and hepatitis B virus infection. V is TRBV4-2 and J is TRBJ2-1, with 10 bases aligning to TRBD2. The CDR3 here is CASSQDSGRKYNEQFF. In DNA form, the CDR3 reads TGTGCCAGCAGCCAAGATAGCGGGAGGAAATACAATGAGCAGTTCTTC.